Listed here are 29 T cell receptor beta chains from one sample, sequenced in a study of identical twins. MiXCR, run by TCRdb on the 5' RACE reads, gives a single entry per CDR3 protein. The table includes about 570,000 distinct CDR3 sequences, 9.6% detected once. This sample was shared with a second study, whose subject was yellow fever vaccine responses in identical twins.

Input material: PBMCs. These receptors were collected from a woman under 30 in good health.

This clonotype was recorded many times. V gene TRBV7-2 combines with J gene TRBJ2-7; D is undetermined. V lost 5 bases and J lost 0, with 14 bases in between. Germline CDR1 is SGHTA and CDR2 is FQGNSA. This CDR3 has 15 amino acids. CDR3 DNA: TGTGCCAGCAGCCCCCCGGGTAGCAGCTCCTACGAGCAGTACTTC. It codes for CASSPPGSSSYEQYF.

The gene calls are TRBV30 and TRBJ2-7; no firm D call. Trimming shortened V by 2 bases and J by 9 bases, and 17 bases separated the two germline ends. The CDR3 contains 13 residues. Germline CDR1 reads GTSNPN; CDR2 reads SVGIG (reference sequence). The DNA of the CDR3 is TGTGCCTGGAGTATCTGGACCGCATCATCGCAGTACTTC. Its protein product is CAWSIWTASSQYF.

This clonotype showed up many times. The chain has TRBV27 and TRBJ2-7, with a possible D match to TRBD2 (5 bases). The germline gives CDR1 MNHEY, CDR2 SMNVEV (reference sequence). Trimming cost V 3 bases and J 0 bases, with 15 bases left between them. The CDR3 is made up of 16 amino acids. The CDR3 sequence: CASSFSSGESSYEQYF. The CDR3 nucleotides read TGTGCCAGCAGTTTCTCGTCCGGGGAGAGCTCCTACGAGCAGTACTTC.

This chain connects TRBV4-1 to TRBJ2-5; 9 positions agree with TRBD2. The CDR3 is made up of 16 amino acids. Germline V CDR1 and CDR2: MGHRA, YSYEKL. V lost 0 bases to trimming and J lost 6 bases; unmatched junction nucleotides: 8. In DNA form, the CDR3 reads TGCGCCAGCAGCCAAGATAGCGGGAGTACTATGAAGACCCAGTACTTC. Its translation: CASSQDSGSTMKTQYF.

Many counts were recorded for this clonotype. V usage is TRBV7-9 and J usage is TRBJ1-4, with a possible D match to TRBD1 (6 bases). This CDR3 region has 13 residues. The germline V and J ends were trimmed by 7 bases and 7 bases, with 13 bases remaining between them. CDR1 is SEHNR and CDR2 is FQNEAQ in the germline V gene (reference sequence). The CDR3 loop is CASNRGRTEKLFF. CDR3 nucleotide sequence: TGTGCCAGCAACCGGGGGCGCACTGAAAAACTGTTTTTT.

This sequence joins TRBV6-5 and TRBJ2-1, with TRBD1 identical over 11 bases. This CDR3 is built from 14 residues. The germline V gene has CDR1 MNHEY and CDR2 SVGAGI. Germline trimming cut 4 bases from V and 9 bases from J; bases unmatched to any gene: 5. CDR3 nucleotides: TGTGCCAGCAGTTGGACAGGGGGCTCGGGTGAGCAGTTCTTC. The encoded protein is CASSWTGGSGEQFF.

This clonotype was counted ten times or more. The chain links TRBV20-1 to TRBJ2-7; 9 nucleotides line up with TRBD1. Trimming cost V 3 bases and J 5 bases; bases outside gene matches: 8. CDR1 is DFQATT and CDR2 is SNEGSKA in the germline V gene (reference sequence). The CDR3 sequence is 14 residues long. DNA for the CDR3: TGCAGTGCTAGGACGGGACAGGGTGGAGACGAGCAGTACTTC. Its protein is CSARTGQGGDEQYF.

V is TRBV4-2 and J is TRBJ2-2, with TRBD2 identical over 12 bases. The CDR3 extends over 17 amino acids. Looked up from germline, CDR1 is LGHNA and CDR2 is YNFKEQ. J gave up 5 bases and V 4 bases, and 8 bases lay outside the gene matches. CDR3 sequence (DNA): TGTGCCAGCAGCCCCGCGGGACTAGCGGGTTCGACCGGGGAGCTGTTTTTT. It codes for CASSPAGLAGSTGELFF.

This clonotype was seen a few times. This chain connects TRBV20-1 to TRBJ2-5, with 13 bases lining up with TRBD2. The germline gives CDR1 DFQATT, CDR2 SNEGSKA (reference sequence). The CDR3 covers 14 residues. Losses at the gene ends were 3 bases for V and 5 bases for J; bases not matched to a gene: 3. CDR3 residues: CSASPGLAGETQYF. The CDR3 coding sequence is TGCAGTGCTAGTCCGGGACTAGCGGGGGAGACCCAGTACTTC.

The sample holds a few counts of this clonotype. The chain is built from TRBV20-1 and TRBJ2-1; possible D gene TRBD1, 5 bases. Germline assignment: CDR1 DFQATT and CDR2 SNEGSKA (reference sequence). The CDR3 runs to 15 residues. V dropped 3 bases and J dropped 9 bases, with 21 bases sitting between them. The CDR3 is CSASGVGPQSVEQFF. The DNA of the CDR3 is TGCAGTGCTAGTGGGGTGGGGCCCCAGTCCGTTGAGCAGTTCTTC.

There are many counts of this clonotype. V and J are TRBV5-1 and TRBJ2-7; D might be TRBD1 or TRBD2, each matching 5 bases. CDR3 size: 12 residues. V lost 3 bases, J lost 6 bases, and 10 bases lay in between. The V gene's germline CDR1 is SGHRS and CDR2 YFSETQ. The CDR3 reads CASSSPGTEQYF. CDR3 coding DNA: TGCGCCAGCAGCTCCCCGGGGACCGAGCAGTACTTC.

The chain recombines TRBV11-2 with TRBJ2-3, with D tentatively TRBD2 (7 bases). Per the germline V gene, CDR1 is SGHAT and CDR2 is FQNNGV. V was clipped by 2 bases and J by 1 base, with 13 bases between them. CDR3 length equals 16 residues. The CDR3 DNA reads TGTGCCAGCAGCTTAATGCGCGGGGGCCGCACAGATACGCAGTATTTT. It codes for CASSLMRGGRTDTQYF.

The chain employs TRBV6-1 and TRBJ1-1, with unresolved D. V lost 7 bases to trimming and J lost 0 bases, with 12 bases between them. Germline V gene data show CDR1 as MNHNS and CDR2 as SASEGT. This CDR3 contains 14 residues. The CDR3: CASNPEPMNTEAFF. CDR3 nucleotide sequence: TGTGCCAGCAACCCAGAGCCTATGAACACTGAAGCTTTCTTT.

This clonotype was observed a few times. CDR3 bases: TGTGCATCCCTTGGGGGTAACTCCTACAATGAGCAGTTCTTC. Translated, it gives CASLGGNSYNEQFF. V usage is TRBV7-2 and J usage is TRBJ2-1; D may be TRBD1 or TRBD2 (5 bases each). CDR3 length: 14 amino acids. The germline gives CDR1 SGHTA, CDR2 FQGNSA.

The chain links TRBV27 to TRBJ2-5; D is perhaps TRBD1 (7 bases). V lost 6 bases and J lost 5, with 25 bases in between. CDR1 is MNHEY, CDR2 SMNVEV, per germline (reference sequence). The CDR3 is 17 residues long. CDR3 loop: CASSPQGQGLSGETQYF. The CDR3 DNA sequence: TGTGCCAGCAGCCCACAGGGGCAGGGCCTCAGCGGGGAGACCCAGTACTTC.

The chain uses TRBV6-1 and TRBJ1-5, with D perhaps matching TRBD1 (5 bases). Trimming removed 5 bases from V and 2 bases from J, with 13 bases in between. Germline assignment: CDR1 MNHNS and CDR2 SASEGT. The CDR3 consists of 15 residues. In DNA, the CDR3 is TGTGCCAGCAGTCCGCGGGGGGATGGCAATCAGCCCCAGCATTTT. Translating it yields CASSPRGDGNQPQHF.

There are a few counts of this clonotype. The chain has TRBV30 and TRBJ2-3, with 8 bases lining up with TRBD2. The CDR3 consists of 15 residues. V lost 2 bases and J lost 3; bases outside the gene matches: 7. The germline CDR1 and CDR2 sequences are GTSNPN and SVGIG (reference sequence). The chain's CDR3 is CAWSLGGASTDTQYF. The CDR3 DNA sequence: TGTGCCTGGAGTCTCGGGGGGGCTTCGACAGATACGCAGTATTTT.

The chain combines TRBV27 with TRBJ2-4; D is unresolved. CDR1 is MNHEY, CDR2 SMNVEV, per germline (reference sequence). The CDR3 length is 16 residues. V shed 8 bases and J shed 0 bases, with 17 bases lying between them. The chain's CDR3 is CASANDSPLAKNIQYF. CDR3 in DNA: TGTGCCAGCGCAAATGACTCCCCCCTAGCCAAAAACATTCAGTACTTC.

This clonotype was recorded at least ten times. The V and J genes are TRBV7-9 and TRBJ2-1, with 9 positions matching TRBD2. Germline V gene data show CDR1 as SEHNR and CDR2 as FQNEAQ (reference sequence). The ends lost 1 base at V and 3 bases at J; junction bases unmatched: 7. The CDR3 covers 17 residues. For the CDR3, the DNA is TGTGCCAGCAGCTTAGTTGGCGGGGGGGCCATCTACAATGAGCAGTTCTTC. This encodes CASSLVGGGAIYNEQFF.

The sample holds many counts of this clonotype. V is TRBV6-2 or TRBV6-3 and J is TRBJ2-1; the match to TRBD2 covers 12 bases. J lost 1 base, V lost 6 bases, and 4 bases had no gene match. The CDR3 runs 16 residues. Germline CDR1 and CDR2: MNHEY and SVGEGT. For the CDR3, the DNA is TGTGCCAGCAGGGCTAGCGGGAGGGGATCCTACAATGAGCAGTTCTTC. Its translation: CASRASGRGSYNEQFF.

The chain links TRBV6-6 to TRBJ2-7; either TRBD1 or TRBD2 may fit D (5 bases each). Germline loops: CDR1 MNHNY, CDR2 SVGAGI (reference sequence). V was clipped by 2 bases and J by 6 bases, with 11 bases between them. This CDR3 has 13 amino acids. CDR3 nucleotides: TGTGCCAGCAGTTACCCCGGGACCCCCGAGCAGTACTTC. Its translation: CASSYPGTPEQYF.

This clonotype was observed a few times. V is TRBV24-1 and J is TRBJ2-1; D ambiguous. V lost 9 bases, J lost 5 bases, and 7 bases lay in between. This CDR3 is built from 11 residues. Germline CDR1 is KGHDR and CDR2 is SFDVKD. The CDR3 spells CATFSDNEQFF. CDR3 nucleotides: TGTGCCACCTTTTCTGACAATGAGCAGTTCTTC.

This clonotype came up a few times. V and J are TRBV12-3 or TRBV12-4 and TRBJ2-2, with D perhaps assigned TRBD1 or TRBD2 (5 bases each). The CDR3 spans 16 residues. V was trimmed by 3 bases and J by 6 bases, leaving 17 bases between them. The CDR3 loop reads CASSFGARELPGELFF. Here the CDR3 DNA reads TGTGCCAGCAGTTTTGGGGCCAGGGAGTTGCCCGGGGAGCTGTTTTTT.

V is TRBV12-3 or TRBV12-4 and J is TRBJ2-1; tentatively, D is TRBD2 (6 bases). V lost 1 base and J lost 3, with 10 bases in between. This CDR3 spans 15 amino acids. CDR3 amino acids: CASSLGDSHYNEQFF. For the CDR3, the DNA is TGTGCCAGCAGTTTAGGGGACTCTCACTACAATGAGCAGTTCTTC.

The chain has TRBV29-1 and TRBJ2-1; D is possibly TRBD1 (6 bases). The V gene's germline CDR1 is SQVTM and CDR2 ANQGSEA. V was pared by 6 bases and J by 8 bases, with 20 bases between. This CDR3 is 14 amino acids long. The CDR3 reads CSVAPGHRRDEQFF. Here the CDR3 DNA reads TGCAGCGTAGCTCCGGGACACCGGCGCGATGAGCAGTTCTTC.

This clonotype was seen repeatedly, ten times or more. The chain employs TRBV9 and TRBJ2-1; D might be TRBD1 or TRBD2, each matching 5 bases. V lost 0 bases and J 0 bases, leaving 16 bases between the germline ends. The germline gives CDR1 SGDLS, CDR2 YYNGEE. This CDR3 has 18 residues. CDR3: CASSVEGAGSLSYNEQFF. For the CDR3, the DNA is TGTGCCAGCAGCGTAGAAGGGGCTGGGAGTCTCTCCTACAATGAGCAGTTCTTC.

Only a few counts were recorded for this clonotype. The chain carries TRBV14 and TRBJ2-3, with 8 bases fitting TRBD1. This CDR3 region has 18 residues. Germline CDR1 SGHDN, CDR2 FVKESK. Trimming cost V 0 bases and J 0 bases; bases outside gene matches: 8. CDR3 residues: CASSQDPLWDRSTDTQYF. In DNA, the CDR3 is TGTGCCAGCAGCCAAGATCCGTTGTGGGACAGGAGCACAGATACGCAGTATTTT.

The table lists this clonotype with a few counts. The V and J genes are TRBV30 and TRBJ2-1; tentative D call: TRBD2 (6 bases). Germline V gene lookup returns CDR1 GTSNPN and CDR2 SVGIG (reference sequence). V was trimmed by 5 bases and J by 6 bases, leaving 11 bases between them. The CDR3 consists of 12 residues. CDR3 protein: CAWAKGGNEQFF. In DNA form, the CDR3 reads TGTGCCTGGGCCAAGGGAGGCAATGAGCAGTTCTTC.

This clonotype was seen a few times. The V gene is TRBV20-1, the J gene TRBJ2-1; D not resolved. The germline V gene has CDR1 DFQATT and CDR2 SNEGSKA (reference sequence). Trimming took off 7 bases at V and 5 bases at J, with 21 bases between the two ends. This CDR3 is built from 15 residues. The CDR3 nucleotides are TGCAGTGTCACTGTTCGGTCCGAAGTGAACAATGAGCAGTTCTTC. Protein sequence: CSVTVRSEVNNEQFF.